This TCR beta chain emerged from a study of blood T cell repertoires in COVID-19. Looking at the study overall: The United States, Italy and Spain provided the acute and convalescent COVID-19 samples. From T cells, B-cell-depleted T cells, or PBMCs came the material, which was cDNA or gDNA.

This clone was counted once. Per the original data handling: The authors estimated nucleated cell counts from reference gene primer amplification. Clones were sequenced by immunoSEQ multiplex PCR, and TCRdb holds only the in-frame ones, with some missing. V and J calls and clone size are as listed in that table; D and trimming were resolved from the DNA. The sample has about 75,000 clones; more than 65% are singletons. This receptor was identified in a woman between 50 and 59 years old with acute or convalescent COVID-19. Sequencing was carried out using peripheral blood.

The CDR3 region is CAIREPGQGVDEQFF. In nucleotides, the CDR3 is TGTGCCATCAGAGAACCGGGACAGGGGGTCGATGAGCAGTTCTTC. The rearrangement links TRBV10-3 to TRBJ2-1; 11 bases line up with TRBD1. Looked up from germline, CDR1 is ENHRY and CDR2 is SYGVKD. V gave up 6 bases and J gave up 8 bases; unmatched junction bases: 9. This CDR3 is 15 amino acids long.